This T cell receptor (beta chain) emerged from a study of HIV-infected patients and healthy controls. Antiretroviral therapy had run roughly three months, about 14 weeks, before follow-up blood collection. The repertoire came from unfractionated whole blood and reflected all unsorted peripheral T cells. An approximately 2.5 ml peripheral blood sample was taken for RNA. Reverse transcription used around 500 ng RNA and constant-region primers for alpha and beta. Separate chain-specific third strand synthesis with multiplexing indices produced the alpha and beta libraries. A single primer pair per chain amplified all rearrangements, with per-molecule barcodes. TCRdb analysed the 5' RACE reads with MiXCR anew, one entry per CDR3 protein. The sample records roughly 9,800 distinct CDR3 sequences, nearly 6% being singletons. CDR1 and CDR2 from the germline V gene are DFQATT and SNEGSKA (reference sequence). Trimming removed 4 bases from V and 1 base from J, with 10 bases in between. The CDR3 loop spans 13 amino acids.

In this sample, this clonotype turned up many times. This clonotype was sampled from an adult with HIV infection. The donor label of this sample is uncertain. The sample was blood, taken during antiretroviral therapy. This chain connects TRBV20-1 to TRBJ1-1; D is uncertain. The CDR3 bases are TGCAGTGCTATAGACTTTTCGAACACTGAAGCTTTCTTT. The encoded protein is CSAIDFSNTEAFF.